Described below is a single T cell receptor (beta chain) sequence and its context. This record comes from a study of blood T cell repertoires in COVID-19. Sequencing used immunoSEQ multiplex PCR; TCRdb keeps in-frame clones, though not all of them. The profile shows approximately 190,000 clones, about 88% of them singletons. Trimming took 3 bases from V and 0 from J, leaving 8 bases between them. Germline V gene lookup returns CDR1 KGHSH and CDR2 LQKENI. There are 14 residues in the CDR3. This chain links TRBV18 with TRBJ1-1; no firm D call. The TCR originated in a woman aged 40 to 50 who had recovered from COVID-19. The material sequenced was peripheral blood. The CDR3 nucleotides read TGTGCCAGCTCACCCTACGGGTTGAACACTGAAGCTTTCTTT. Its protein is CASSPYGLNTEAFF.